The 28 T cell receptor beta chains reported below all come from one sample, sequenced in a study of blood T cells in healthy people across ages. The use of a sample-barcoded 5' primer and a J-beta primer mix characterized a second PCR of roughly 7 to 11 cycles. TCRdb analysed the 5' RACE reads with MiXCR anew, one entry per CDR3 protein. The sample lists fewer than 2,000,000 distinct CDR3 sequences; approximately 39% were seen once. The sample was blood. These receptors all stem from a human donor in good health.

The chain couples TRBV4-1 to TRBJ2-3, with D uncertain. The CDR3 is 14 residues long. Per germline, CDR1 MGHRA and CDR2 YSYEKL. With 4 bases removed from V and 4 bases from J, the gap between germline ends came to 12 bases. This CDR3 is CASSPYLQSDTQYF. The CDR3, as DNA: TGCGCCAGCAGCCCCTACCTACAGTCAGATACGCAGTATTTT.

V usage is TRBV5-6 and J usage is TRBJ1-6; no firm D call. The CDR3 is made up of 16 amino acids. Germline CDR1 SGHDT, CDR2 YYEEEE. V was shortened by 0 bases and J by 9 bases, with 16 bases between the two germline ends. CDR3 in amino acids: CASSLGLQEYGSPLHF. The CDR3 coding sequence is TGTGCCAGCAGCTTGGGGCTTCAGGAGTACGGTTCACCCCTCCACTTT.

This chain uses TRBV9 with TRBJ1-1; maybe TRBD1 (5 bases). The germline V and J ends were trimmed by 4 bases and 3 bases, with 19 bases remaining between them. The CDR3 has 16 residues. Germline CDR1 is SGDLS and CDR2 is YYNGEE. The CDR3 coding sequence is TGTGCCAGCAGCCCAGACGGGGCCCCCGTGGACACTGAAGCTTTCTTT. Translation gives CASSPDGAPVDTEAFF.

The chain has TRBV6-5 and TRBJ1-1; D not resolved. V was cut by 2 bases and J by 2 bases, with 9 bases left in between. The CDR3 covers 14 residues. Per germline, CDR1 MNHEY and CDR2 SVGAGI. CDR3 sequence (DNA): TGTGCCAGCAGTTACCTAACTACTAACACTGAAGCTTTCTTT. It is translated as CASSYLTTNTEAFF.

In the case of this clonotype: One end of the junction does not line up with germline, which may come from a read error. J is TRBJ2-5 and V is TRBV7-6; D is uncertain. With the DNA end fitting TRBJ2-7 better, the J assignment may be wrong. Germline V gives CDR1 SGHVS, CDR2 FNYEAQ. The CDR3 extends over 11 amino acids. CDR3 in DNA: TGTACCAGCAGCTTAGGGAACGAGCAGTACTTC. Protein product: CTSSLGNEQYF.

The chain combines TRBV10-3 with TRBJ2-7; 9 bases align to TRBD1. The ends lost 10 bases at V and 2 bases at J; junction bases unmatched: 9. Looked up from germline, CDR1 is ENHRY and CDR2 is SYGVKD. CDR3 size: 14 residues. The chain's CDR3 is CASERGQGAYEQYF. In nucleotides, the CDR3 is TGTGCCAGTGAGAGGGGACAGGGCGCCTACGAGCAGTACTTC.

This chain connects TRBV20-1 to TRBJ2-4; 10 bases fit TRBD1. Unmatched junction bases numbered 17, after V lost 6 bases and J lost 0 bases. Germline CDR1 DFQATT, CDR2 SNEGSKA (reference sequence). The CDR3 length is 19 residues. This CDR3 reads CSAQNPGQGRILAKNIQYF. The CDR3, as DNA: TGCAGTGCACAAAACCCGGGACAGGGGCGTATCCTAGCCAAAAACATTCAGTACTTC.

This clonotype was detected only a few times. The V and J genes are TRBV28 and TRBJ1-2; D is uncertain. The V end lost 8 bases, the J end lost 6 bases, and 16 bases lay between the germline ends. The CDR3 totals 13 residues. CDR1 and CDR2 (germline): MDHEN, SYDVKM. For the CDR3, the DNA is TGTGCCAGCGCTCTTGGGTACCCTGATGGCTACACCTTC. It codes for CASALGYPDGYTF.

The chain recombines TRBV3-1 with TRBJ2-4; a possible D gene is TRBD2 (5 bases). The CDR3 totals 16 residues. The germline V and J ends were trimmed by 6 bases and 1 base, with 16 bases remaining between them. Germline V lookup: CDR1 LGHDT, CDR2 YNNKEL (reference sequence). The chain's CDR3 is CASSPRIGMAKNIQYF. CDR3 coding DNA: TGTGCCAGCAGTCCCCGGATCGGGATGGCCAAAAACATTCAGTACTTC.

The chain carries TRBV7-6 and TRBJ2-3; 7 bases are shared with TRBD1. The CDR3 runs to 15 residues. The trim removed 4 bases at V and 0 bases at J, leaving 4 bases unmatched. Germline CDR1 reads SGHVS; CDR2 reads FNYEAQ. The DNA of the CDR3 is TGTGCCAGCAGCTACGGACAGGTTAGCACAGATACGCAGTATTTT. It is translated as CASSYGQVSTDTQYF.

In this sample, this clonotype turned up a few times. V usage is TRBV10-3 and J usage is TRBJ1-1; D not resolved. Trimming stripped 6 bases from V and 4 bases from J, with 12 bases between. Germline lookup yields CDR1 ENHRY and CDR2 SYGVKD. This CDR3 comprises 13 residues. Here the CDR3 reads CAIRVSSITEAFF. The CDR3 DNA follows: TGTGCCATCAGGGTTAGTTCTATCACTGAAGCTTTCTTT.

The chain has TRBV27 and TRBJ1-2; D may be TRBD1 (5 bases). Trimming stripped 6 bases from V and 3 bases from J, with 17 bases between. The germline V gene has CDR1 MNHEY and CDR2 SMNVEV (reference sequence). This CDR3 is built from 15 residues. The CDR3 region is CASSQQGVFDYGYTF. Here the CDR3 DNA reads TGTGCCAGCAGCCAGCAAGGGGTTTTTGACTATGGCTACACCTTC.

The V call is TRBV20-1, the J call TRBJ1-2; 8 bases are shared with TRBD1. Germline assignment: CDR1 DFQATT and CDR2 SNEGSKA (reference sequence). With V trimmed by 0 bases and J by 6 bases, 9 bases remained unmatched. This CDR3 is built from 15 residues. The CDR3 bases are TGCAGTGCTAGAGATCCCAGGGGGCAGTCGCATGGCTACACCTTC. Amino acids: CSARDPRGQSHGYTF.

The chain has TRBV11-3 and TRBJ1-1; 7 bases line up with TRBD1. CDR1 and CDR2 (germline): SGHNT, YENEEA. Unmatched junction bases numbered 14, after V lost 5 bases and J lost 5 bases. The CDR3 has 16 amino acids. CDR3 in amino acids: CASSPRGPGSGTEAFF. The CDR3 DNA sequence: TGTGCCAGCAGCCCTAGGGGGCCCGGATCCGGGACTGAAGCTTTCTTT.

The V and J genes are TRBV3-1 and TRBJ2-7; D may correspond to TRBD1 or TRBD2 (5 bases each). V was cut by 0 bases and J by 7 bases, with 16 bases left in between. The CDR3 contains 15 residues. The germline CDR1 and CDR2 sequences are LGHDT and YNNKEL (reference sequence). CDR3 region: CASSQDSVGVGEQYF. The CDR3 nucleotides read TGTGCCAGCAGCCAAGATTCGGTGGGGGTAGGTGAGCAGTACTTC.

V gene TRBV6-5 combines with J gene TRBJ2-1; D is ambiguous. CDR3 size: 15 residues. The germline V gene has CDR1 MNHEY and CDR2 SVGAGI. Trimming cost V 7 bases and J 1 base, with 14 bases left between them. The CDR3: CASTYVRDSYNEQFF. CDR3 nucleotide sequence: TGTGCCAGCACCTACGTCAGAGATTCCTACAATGAGCAGTTCTTC.

About this clonotype: One junction end does not reproduce the germline sequence, and a read error may be involved. The V gene is TRBV5-1, the J gene TRBJ2-5, with D uncertain. The CDR3 extends over 13 amino acids. Germline V gene sequence: CDR1 SGHRS, CDR2 YFSETQ. CDR3 in amino acids: CASSLIGEETRYF. The CDR3, as DNA: TGCGCCAGCAGCTTGATCGGAGAAGAGACCCGGTACTTC.

This clonotype occurred a few times. The chain carries TRBV20-1 and TRBJ2-7; D is ambiguous. The ends were cut back, 5 bases at V and 3 bases at J, with 17 bases in the middle. Looked up from germline, CDR1 is DFQATT and CDR2 is SNEGSKA (reference sequence). This CDR3 is 14 amino acids long. The CDR3 region is CSAEDNRAYYEQYF. CDR3 nucleotide sequence: TGCAGTGCTGAAGACAACCGGGCCTACTACGAGCAGTACTTC.

DNA of the CDR3: TGCGCCAGCAGCCGGGGGGATGACATTCAGTACTTC. The encoded protein is CASSRGDDIQYF. V usage is TRBV5-1 and J usage is TRBJ2-4; 7 bases match TRBD2. The CDR3 loop spans 12 amino acids. After removal of 4 bases from V and 8 bases from J, the junction contained 3 bases not matched to a gene. CDR1 is SGHRS, CDR2 YFSETQ, per germline.

This rearrangement joins TRBV29-1 to TRBJ2-5; TRBD1 matches 7 bases. This CDR3 is 12 amino acids long. The J segment lost 3 bases and the V segment lost 5 bases, leaving 3 bases of the junction unmatched. Per germline, CDR1 SQVTM and CDR2 ANQGSEA. The CDR3 here is CSVTGAEETQYF. CDR3 bases: TGCAGCGTTACAGGGGCGGAAGAGACCCAGTACTTC.

This clonotype has more than one count but fewer than ten. V gene TRBV20-1 combines with J gene TRBJ1-2; 7 bases align to TRBD1. The CDR3 runs 14 residues. The trim removed 0 bases at V and 3 bases at J, leaving 4 bases unmatched. Looked up from germline, CDR1 is DFQATT and CDR2 is SNEGSKA (reference sequence). In nucleotides, the CDR3 is TGCAGTGCTAGAGAGGAGACAGGGCACTATGGCTACACCTTC. It translates to CSAREETGHYGYTF.

Notes on this clonotype: One end of the junction fails to match germline, which may point to a read error. The rearrangement uses TRBV4-3 and TRBJ1-2; D is uncertain. The germline V gene has CDR1 LGHNA and CDR2 YSLEER. CDR3 length: 15 residues. CDR3 sequence reads: CASSQESKSAYGYTF. The CDR3 bases are TGCGCCAGCAGTCAAGAAAGCAAGTCAGCCTATGGCTACACCTTC.

In DNA form, the CDR3 reads TGTGCCATCAGTGACAGGGAAGGAGAGCAGTACTTC. Translating gives CAISDREGEQYF. The V and J genes are TRBV10-3 and TRBJ2-4, with D possibly TRBD1 on 5 matching bases. Per germline, CDR1 ENHRY and CDR2 SYGVKD. This CDR3 region has 12 residues. Trimming removed 3 bases from V and 13 bases from J, with 13 bases in between.

This chain connects TRBV25-1 to TRBJ1-2; 9 bases line up with TRBD1. The CDR3 has 19 residues. Per the germline V gene, CDR1 is MGHDK and CDR2 is SYGVNS. V lost 2 bases and J lost 3; bases outside the gene matches: 16. CDR3 nucleotide sequence: TGTGCCAGCAGTGAAGAGGGACAGGGAGGAGGCTCATGGGACTATGGCTACACCTTC. Its translation: CASSEEGQGGGSWDYGYTF.

The chain couples TRBV4-1 to TRBJ1-5; D gene unclear. V was clipped by 0 bases and J by 3 bases, with 12 bases between them. The CDR3 is 16 amino acids. The germline V gene has CDR1 MGHRA and CDR2 YSYEKL. Here the CDR3 reads CASSQEQQRNNQPQHF. The CDR3 nucleotides read TGCGCCAGCAGCCAAGAACAACAGCGAAACAATCAGCCCCAGCATTTT.

In the case of this clonotype: An end of the junction differs from the germline gene, which may be a read error. V gene TRBV6-5 combines with J gene TRBJ2-1, with TRBD2 matching 10 bases. This CDR3 region has 16 residues. Germline V lookup: CDR1 MNHEY, CDR2 SVGAGI. The CDR3: CASSHSPSGGHNEQFF. The CDR3 DNA is TGTGCCAGCAGTCACTCCCCTAGCGGGGGTCACAATGAGCAGTTCTTC.

Notes on this clonotype: The junction and the germline gene differ at one end; a read error may be behind it. The chain has TRBV4-3 and TRBJ1-5; D remains ambiguous. The CDR3 spans 13 residues. The V gene's germline CDR1 is LGHNA and CDR2 YSLEER. Here the CDR3 reads CTSSQDRGQPQHF. CDR3 coding DNA: TGCACCAGCAGCCAAGATCGGGGTCAGCCCCAGCATTTT.

The chain recombines TRBV29-1 with TRBJ1-2; 7 bases line up with TRBD1. The CDR3 length is 15 residues. Per the germline V gene, CDR1 is SQVTM and CDR2 is ANQGSEA. CDR3 protein: CNVGTGDRMGYGYTF. CDR3 bases: TGCAACGTCGGTACAGGGGACCGTATGGGCTATGGCTACACCTTC.